The entry below gives a single TCR beta chain sequence along with its context. Clones were sequenced by immunoSEQ multiplex PCR, and TCRdb holds only the in-frame ones, with some missing. The data contain 180,000 or so clones, around nine tenths of them singletons. V was pared by 0 bases and J by 7 bases, with 8 bases between. This CDR3 region has 13 residues. Germline V gives CDR1 SGDLS, CDR2 YYNGEE. These data come from a study of T cell responses to AZD1222 COVID-19 vaccine. This TCR derives from an adult who received the AZD1222 COVID-19 vaccine. V and J are TRBV9 and TRBJ1-5; D not resolved. The sample here was peripheral blood, taken 28 days after the second AZD1222 dose. The CDR3 sequence: CASSVAPGQPQHF. The CDR3 region has the DNA TGTGCCAGCAGCGTAGCTCCCGGACAGCCCCAGCATTTT.